This T cell receptor (beta chain) was sequenced for a study of blood T cells in healthy people across ages. For the second PCR, which ran for about 7 to 12 cycles, a sample-barcoded 5' primer and a J-beta primer mix were used. TCRdb reanalysed the 5' RACE reads using MiXCR and keeps one entry per CDR3 protein. The data hold over a million distinct CDR3 sequences, with roughly 43% observed a single time. This CDR3 has 12 residues. V was pared by 6 bases and J by 4 bases, with 10 bases between. In germline, CDR1 is MDHEN, CDR2 SYDVKM. The V call is TRBV28, the J call TRBJ2-7; D is uncertain. The sample consisted of blood. The TCR comes from a woman in her late teens or twenties in good health. CDR3 DNA: TGTGCCAGCAGAACGATAGGATACGAGCAGTACTTC. Translated: CASRTIGYEQYF. Variable domain in full (rest from reference TRBV28 and TRBJ2-7): DVKVTQSSRYLVKRTGEKVFLECVQDMDHENMFWYRQDPGLGLRLIYFSYDVKMKEKGDIPEGYSVSREKKERFSLILESASTNQTSMYLCASRTIGYEQYFGPGTRLTVT.